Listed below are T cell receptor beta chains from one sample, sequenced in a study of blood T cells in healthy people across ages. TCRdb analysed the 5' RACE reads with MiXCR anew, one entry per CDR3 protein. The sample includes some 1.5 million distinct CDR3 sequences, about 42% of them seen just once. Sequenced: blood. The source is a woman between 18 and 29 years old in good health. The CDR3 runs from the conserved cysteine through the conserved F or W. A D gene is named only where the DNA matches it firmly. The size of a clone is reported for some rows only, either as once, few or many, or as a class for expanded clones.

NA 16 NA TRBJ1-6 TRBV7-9 TGTGCCAGCAGCTCGCGCGGACTTCTCTATAATTCACCCCTCCACTTT CASSSRGLLYNSPLHF
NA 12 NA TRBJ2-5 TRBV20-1 TGCAGTGCTAGCACCCCAGCGGAGACCCAGTACTTC CSASTPAETQYF
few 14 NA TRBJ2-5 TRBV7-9 TGTGCCAGCAGCTTAGTGGCACTCACGGAGACCCAGTACTTC CASSLVALTETQYF
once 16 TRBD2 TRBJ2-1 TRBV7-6 TGTGCCAGCAGCCCGGCCCCCGCGGGAGCGGTCAATGAGCAGTTCTTC CASSPAPAGAVNEQFF
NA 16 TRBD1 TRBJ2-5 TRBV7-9 TGTGCCAGCAGCCCCTGGACAGGGGGCGCGGGAGAGACCCAGTACTTC CASSPWTGGAGETQYF
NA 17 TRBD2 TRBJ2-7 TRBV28 TGTGCCAGCAGTTTGGGACTAGCGGGAGGACGCGATTACGAGCAGTACTTC CASSLGLAGGRDYEQYF
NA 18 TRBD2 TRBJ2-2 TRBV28 TGTGCCAGCAGTACCTTATTAGCGGGAGGGCCGCAAACCGGGGAGCTGTTTTTT CASSTLLAGGPQTGELFF
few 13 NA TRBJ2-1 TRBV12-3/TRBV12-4 TGTGCCAGCAGCCCACGTGGGGGACGAGAGCAGTTCTTC CASSPRGGREQFF
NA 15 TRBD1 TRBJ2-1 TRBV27 TGTGCCAGCAGTTCTATCCGGGACAGGGGGCTTGAGCAGTTCTTC CASSSIRDRGLEQFF
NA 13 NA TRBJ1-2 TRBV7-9 TGTACCAGCAGCTTTGACACTAACTATGGCTACACCTTC CTSSFDTNYGYTF
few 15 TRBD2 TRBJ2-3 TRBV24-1 TGTGCCACGCAGAAGGCGGGAGGGCAGCTAGATACGCAGTATTTT CATQKAGGQLDTQYF
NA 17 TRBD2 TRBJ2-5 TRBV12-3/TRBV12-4 TGTGCCAGCAGTTTCCCAACTAGCGGAGCACTACAAGAGACCCAGTACTTC CASSFPTSGALQETQYF
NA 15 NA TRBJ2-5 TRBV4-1 TGCGCCAGCAGCCAAGCGAAAGGATACGAAGAGACCCAGTACTTC CASSQAKGYEETQYF
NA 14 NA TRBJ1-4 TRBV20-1 TGCAGTGCTAGACATATTACAACTAATGAAAAACTGTTTTTT CSARHITTNEKLFF
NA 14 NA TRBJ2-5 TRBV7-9 TGTGCCAGCAGCTACAGGGCCCCACAAGAGACCCAGTACTTC CASSYRAPQETQYF
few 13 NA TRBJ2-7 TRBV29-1 TGCAGCGTTGAAGATCGAGCGGCAGACGAGCAGTACTTC CSVEDRAADEQYF
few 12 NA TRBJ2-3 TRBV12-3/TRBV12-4 TGTGCCAGCAGTTTATCACCGCAGATGCAGTATTTT CASSLSPQMQYF
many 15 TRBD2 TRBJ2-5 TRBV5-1 TGCGCCAGCAGCTTAAGTGCGGGACTAGCTGAGACCCAGTACTTC CASSLSAGLAETQYF
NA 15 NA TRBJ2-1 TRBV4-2 TGTGCCAGCAGCCGCCCCGAGGGGAGTTACAATGAGCAGTTCTTC CASSRPEGSYNEQFF
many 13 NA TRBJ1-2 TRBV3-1 TGTGCCAGCAGCCCCGGAGACGCCTATGGCTACACCTTC CASSPGDAYGYTF
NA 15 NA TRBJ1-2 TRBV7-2 TGTGCCAGCAGCTATGGCGGGGGGGGGAAATATGGCTACACCTTC CASSYGGGGKYGYTF
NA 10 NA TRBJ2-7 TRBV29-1 TGCAGCGTTGAACCCTACGAGCAGTACTTC CSVEPYEQYF
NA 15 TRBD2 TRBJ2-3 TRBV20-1 TGCAGTGCTAGAGCCCCGGGGACTAGGCCAGATACGCAGTATTTT CSARAPGTRPDTQYF